The 24 T cell receptor beta chains given below trace back to one sample, sequenced in a study of control samples from healthy donors and cancer patients. The assay was immunoSEQ multiplex PCR, and TCRdb's table has in-frame clones only and misses some. The sample includes about 120,000 clones, approximately 90% of them seen just once. Sequenced sample: blood. The receptors shown here come from a woman in her seventies in good health.

The chain joins TRBV27 to TRBJ2-7, with D unclear. This CDR3 has 17 amino acids. The V and J ends lost 5 bases and 2 bases respectively, with 22 bases between them. From germline, CDR1 is MNHEY and CDR2 SMNVEV (reference sequence). The CDR3 DNA follows: TGTGCCAGCAGTAGCACAGAGATCAGGCTCGACCCCTACGAGCAGTACTTC. This sequence encodes CASSSTEIRLDPYEQYF.

This chain uses TRBV27 with TRBJ1-1; D possibly corresponds to TRBD1 (6 bases). Trimming removed 4 bases at V and 7 bases at J, with 25 bases between. Germline V gives CDR1 MNHEY, CDR2 SMNVEV (reference sequence). CDR3 length equals 17 residues. The CDR3: CASSSSPSAGARGEAFF. The CDR3 nucleotides are TGTGCCAGCAGTTCCTCCCCTTCGGCAGGGGCGCGGGGTGAAGCTTTCTTT.

This clone was observed once. The chain employs TRBV18 and TRBJ1-1, with 7 bases fitting TRBD1. This CDR3 contains 13 residues. The junction had 9 bases not matched to a gene; V was cut back by 6 bases and J by 8 bases. In germline, CDR1 is KGHSH, CDR2 LQKENI. For the CDR3, the DNA is TGTGCCAGCTCCCGTCCTGGGACAGCCGAAGCTTTCTTT. Translating it yields CASSRPGTAEAFF.

V is TRBV2 and J is TRBJ1-2; tentatively, D is TRBD1 (5 bases). This CDR3 contains 15 residues. The V and J ends lost 0 bases and 8 bases respectively, with 16 bases between them. CDR1 is SNHLY and CDR2 is FYNNEI in the germline V gene. CDR3 DNA sequence: TGTGCCAGCAGTGAAGCGAGTGGTGGGGGAAGGGGCTACACCTTC. Protein: CASSEASGGGRGYTF. The variable domain in full, completed from reference TRBV2 and TRBJ1-2, reads EPEVTQTPSHQVTQMGQEVILRCVPISNHLYFYWYRQILGQKVEFLVSFYNNEISEKSEIFDDQFSVERPDGSNFTLKIRSTKLEDSAMYFCASSEASGGGRGYTFGSGTRLTVV.

This chain links TRBV6-5 with TRBJ1-1; tentative D call: TRBD1 (5 bases). The germline V and J ends were trimmed by 0 bases and 5 bases, with 10 bases remaining between them. CDR3 size: 14 residues. The germline V gene encodes CDR1 MNHEY and CDR2 SVGAGI. The CDR3: CASSYSKWGTEAFF. The CDR3 DNA sequence: TGTGCCAGCAGTTACTCGAAATGGGGGACTGAAGCTTTCTTT.

J is TRBJ2-1 and V is TRBV5-6; 8 nucleotides match TRBD2. Germline V CDR1 and CDR2: SGHDT, YYEEEE. This CDR3 is 15 amino acids long. Germline trimming cut 2 bases from V and 7 bases from J; bases unmatched to any gene: 8. The DNA for the CDR3 is TGTGCCAGCAGCTTTCCACGGGGGGGCATAAATGAGCAGTTCTTC. Translating it yields CASSFPRGGINEQFF.

This chain joins TRBV29-1 and TRBJ2-1; tentative D call: TRBD2 (7 bases). The length of the CDR3 is 15 residues. Germline loops: CDR1 SQVTM, CDR2 ANQGSEA. V shed 4 bases and J shed 4 bases, with 17 bases lying between them. Here the CDR3 reads CSVVVRGGDYNEQFF. The CDR3 bases are TGCAGCGTTGTTGTAAGGGGGGGGGATTACAATGAGCAGTTCTTC.

This rearrangement joins TRBV20-1 to TRBJ2-2, with 8 positions matching TRBD1. Losses at the gene ends were 3 bases for V and 3 bases for J; bases not matched to a gene: 3. There are 14 residues in the CDR3. Germline V gives CDR1 DFQATT, CDR2 SNEGSKA (reference sequence). CDR3 in amino acids: CSASETGDTGELFF. The CDR3 DNA reads as TGCAGTGCTAGTGAGACAGGGGACACCGGGGAGCTGTTTTTT.

The genes are TRBV4-2 and TRBJ1-1; D remains unclear. The CDR3 loop spans 13 amino acids. Germline CDR1 LGHNA, CDR2 YNFKEQ. Trimming removed 0 bases at V and 4 bases at J, with 6 bases between. CDR3 coding DNA: TGTGCCAGCAGCCAAGATTCCCCCACTGAAGCTTTCTTT. Translation gives CASSQDSPTEAFF.

The rearrangement links TRBV5-6 to TRBJ1-1; TRBD1 matches 7 bases. V dropped 4 bases and J dropped 4; count of bases not matched to a gene: 13. CDR3 length: 16 amino acids. Germline V gives CDR1 SGHDT, CDR2 YYEEEE. CDR3 in amino acids: CASSSPQTGSGTEAFF. CDR3 DNA sequence: TGTGCCAGCAGCAGCCCGCAGACAGGGAGTGGCACTGAAGCTTTCTTT.

For the CDR3, the DNA is TGTGCCAGCAGCCAAGATGGGAGCACAGATACGCAGTATTTT. Encoded protein: CASSQDGSTDTQYF. This chain connects TRBV4-2 to TRBJ2-3; D unclear. Trimming left V 0 bases short and J 0 bases short, with 4 bases between. The CDR3 is made up of 14 amino acids. Germline lookup yields CDR1 LGHNA and CDR2 YNFKEQ.

The chain is built from TRBV9 and TRBJ1-1; D call uncertain. V lost 0 bases and J lost 1, with 7 bases in between. Looked up from germline, CDR1 is SGDLS and CDR2 is YYNGEE. The CDR3 length is 14 residues. The CDR3 nucleotides are TGTGCCAGCAGCGTAGCTTCAGAGAACACTGAAGCTTTCTTT. Its translation: CASSVASENTEAFF.

The gene calls are TRBV7-9 and TRBJ2-3, with TRBD1 matching 7 bases. CDR1 is SEHNR and CDR2 is FQNEAQ in the germline V gene (reference sequence). V lost 4 bases to trimming and J lost 1 base; unmatched junction nucleotides: 5. This CDR3 spans 15 amino acids. The CDR3 loop is CASSSDRVRTDTQYF. In DNA, the CDR3 is TGTGCCAGCAGCTCTGACAGGGTCCGCACAGATACGCAGTATTTT.

The rearrangement joins TRBV27 to TRBJ1-4; D may be TRBD1 (6 bases). V lost 4 bases, J lost 3 bases, and 15 bases lay in between. The length of the CDR3 is 16 residues. CDR1 is MNHEY, CDR2 SMNVEV, per germline (reference sequence). The CDR3 reads CASSSSAGEANEKLFF. Here the CDR3 DNA reads TGTGCCAGCAGTTCTAGCGCAGGGGAGGCTAATGAAAAACTGTTTTTT. Filled out from reference TRBV27 and TRBJ1-4, the complete variable domain reads EAQVTQNPRYLITVTGKKLTVTCSQNMNHEYMSWYRQDPGLGLRQIYYSMNVEVTDKGDVPEGYKVSRKEKRNFPLILESPSPNQTSLYFCASSSSAGEANEKLFFGSGTQLSVL.

J is TRBJ1-4 and V is TRBV19; 7 bases fit TRBD1. CDR1 and CDR2 (germline): LNHDA, SQIVND (reference sequence). The length of the CDR3 is 16 residues. V trimming: 4 bases; J trimming: 0 bases; junction bases outside the gene matches: 5. Here the CDR3 reads CASSRGQFTTNEKLFF. The CDR3 DNA is TGTGCCAGTAGTAGGGGACAGTTCACAACTAATGAAAAACTGTTTTTT.

This sequence joins TRBV5-1 and TRBJ2-5; D call uncertain. Trimming took off 0 bases at V and 5 bases at J, with 8 bases between the two ends. This CDR3 spans 13 amino acids. CDR1 SGHRS and CDR2 YFSETQ come from the germline V gene. CDR3 DNA sequence: TGCGCCAGCAGCTTGGCCAGTATGGAGACCCAGTACTTC. Residues: CASSLASMETQYF.

The genes are TRBV15 and TRBJ1-2; tentatively, D is TRBD1 (6 bases). Germline values: CDR1 LNHNV, CDR2 YYDKDF (reference sequence). The CDR3 runs to 16 residues. Between the trimmed V and J ends, which lost 0 bases and 4 bases, there was a span of 15 bases. Here the CDR3 reads CATSRDRVGASYGYTF. CDR3 DNA sequence: TGTGCCACCAGCAGAGATCGGGTGGGGGCGAGCTATGGCTACACCTTC.

The CDR3 loop reads CASSRDRDGYTF. CDR3 DNA sequence: TGTGCCAGCAGCCGTGACAGGGATGGCTACACCTTC. This sequence joins TRBV11-2 and TRBJ1-2; TRBD1 agrees at 7 bases. This CDR3 comprises 12 residues. CDR1 is SGHAT and CDR2 is FQNNGV in the germline V gene. The trim removed 5 bases at V and 6 bases at J, leaving 3 bases unmatched.

This clone has only one observation. The rearrangement links TRBV7-8 to TRBJ1-1, with D tentatively TRBD1 (5 bases). Between the trimmed V and J ends, which lost 4 bases and 1 base, there was a span of 16 bases. This CDR3 is built from 16 residues. Looked up from germline, CDR1 is SGHVS and CDR2 is FQNEAQ. The CDR3 protein is CASSSGPGSGNTEAFF. CDR3 in DNA: TGTGCCAGCAGCTCGGGGCCGGGAAGTGGGAACACTGAAGCTTTCTTT.

The chain is built from TRBV2 and TRBJ1-4; D is unresolved. Germline loops: CDR1 SNHLY, CDR2 FYNNEI. The V gene lost 6 bases and the J gene lost 8 bases, with 10 bases spanning the gap. The CDR3 is made up of 12 amino acids. DNA of the CDR3: TGTGCCAGCAGCCGCTTGAAGGAAAAACTGTTTTTT. Protein sequence: CASSRLKEKLFF.

CDR3 DNA: TGTGCCAGCAGTGACCGGGGACGAGAAAACATTCAGTACTTC. This gives the protein CASSDRGRENIQYF. The chain carries TRBV2 and TRBJ2-4; possibly TRBD1 or TRBD2 for D (5 bases each). Trimming left V 3 bases short and J 5 bases short, with 11 bases between. Germline assignment: CDR1 SNHLY and CDR2 FYNNEI. The CDR3 covers 14 residues.

The genes are TRBV19 and TRBJ2-7, with TRBD1 matching over 7 bases. This CDR3 comprises 13 residues. Germline V gene data show CDR1 as LNHDA and CDR2 as SQIVND (reference sequence). V dropped 2 bases and J dropped 5; count of bases not matched to a gene: 3. CDR3 DNA: TGTGCCAGTAGTATATGGGACAGAGACGAGCAGTACTTC. It is translated as CASSIWDRDEQYF.

The J gene is TRBJ1-1, the V gene TRBV19; D possibly corresponds to TRBD1 (5 bases). The germline gives CDR1 LNHDA, CDR2 SQIVND (reference sequence). This CDR3 is built from 15 residues. Trimming removed 6 bases from V and 1 base from J, with 15 bases in between. CDR3: CASSVGWQGNTEAFF. DNA of the CDR3: TGTGCCAGTAGCGTAGGGTGGCAGGGGAACACTGAAGCTTTCTTT.

This clone turned up a few times. The rearrangement joins TRBV18 to TRBJ1-1; D unclear. Germline V gene sequence: CDR1 KGHSH, CDR2 LQKENI. V shed 1 base and J shed 4 bases, with 7 bases lying between them. The CDR3 has 13 residues. CDR3 residues: CASSPRARTEAFF. The CDR3 coding sequence is TGTGCCAGCTCACCACGTGCTCGCACTGAAGCTTTCTTT.